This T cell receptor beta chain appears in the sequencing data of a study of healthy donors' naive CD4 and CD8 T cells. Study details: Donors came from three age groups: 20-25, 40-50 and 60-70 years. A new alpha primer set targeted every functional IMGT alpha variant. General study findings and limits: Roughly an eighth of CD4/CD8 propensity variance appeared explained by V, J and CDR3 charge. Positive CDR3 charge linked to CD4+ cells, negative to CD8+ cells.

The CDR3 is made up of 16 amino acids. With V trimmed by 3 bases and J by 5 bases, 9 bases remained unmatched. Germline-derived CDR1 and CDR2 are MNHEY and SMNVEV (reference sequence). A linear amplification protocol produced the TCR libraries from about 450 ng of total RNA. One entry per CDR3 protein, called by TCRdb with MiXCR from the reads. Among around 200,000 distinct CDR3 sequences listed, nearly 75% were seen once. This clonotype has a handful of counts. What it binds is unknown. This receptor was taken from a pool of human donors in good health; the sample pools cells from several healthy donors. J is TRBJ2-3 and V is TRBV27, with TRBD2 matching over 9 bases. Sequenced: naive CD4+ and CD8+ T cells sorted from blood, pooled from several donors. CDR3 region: CASSFLAGERGDTQYF. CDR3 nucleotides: TGTGCCAGCAGTTTCTTAGCGGGAGAGCGTGGAGATACGCAGTATTTT.